This T cell receptor beta chain was recorded in a study of OX40 agonist ivuxolimab in advanced cancers. Study in general: Clinicians treated patients with ivuxolimab, an agonistic anti-OX40 (CD134) antibody.

Some clones are missing from TCRdb's copy, which holds only in-frame ones; the method was immunoSEQ multiplex PCR. In the table there are roughly 59,000 clones, approximately 91% of which are singletons. The origin of this receptor is an adult with an advanced solid tumor such as melanoma, head and neck, liver or kidney cancer. Sequenced material: CD4+ or CD8+ T cells sorted from blood, taken in a trial of the OX40 agonist ivuxolimab.

The chain's CDR3 is CASSAPRTPNNQPQHF. In nucleotides, the CDR3 is TGTGCCAGTAGCGCCCCCCGGACCCCGAATAATCAGCCCCAGCATTTT. J is TRBJ1-5 and V is TRBV19; D gene ambiguous. This CDR3 is built from 16 residues. Trimming removed 6 bases at V and 4 bases at J, with 19 bases between. Germline V CDR1 and CDR2: LNHDA, SQIVND (reference sequence). The full variable domain, rest sourced from reference TRBV19 and TRBJ1-5, is DGGITQSPKYLFRKEGQNVTLSCEQNLNHDAMYWYRQDPGQGLRLIYYSQIVNDFQKGDIAEGYSVSREKKESFPLTVTSAQKNPTAFYLCASSAPRTPNNQPQHFGDGTRLSIL.